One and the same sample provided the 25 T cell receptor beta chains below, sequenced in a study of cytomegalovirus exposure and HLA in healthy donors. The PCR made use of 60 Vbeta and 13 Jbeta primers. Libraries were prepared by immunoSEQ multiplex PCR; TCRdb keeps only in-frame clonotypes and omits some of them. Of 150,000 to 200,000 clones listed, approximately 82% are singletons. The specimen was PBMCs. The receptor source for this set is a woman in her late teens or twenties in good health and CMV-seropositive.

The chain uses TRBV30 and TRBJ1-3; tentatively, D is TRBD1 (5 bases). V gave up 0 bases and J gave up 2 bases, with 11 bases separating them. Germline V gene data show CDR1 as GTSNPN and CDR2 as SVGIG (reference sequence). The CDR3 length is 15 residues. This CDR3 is CAWSVGAGAGNTIYF. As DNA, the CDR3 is TGTGCCTGGAGTGTAGGGGCGGGAGCTGGAAACACCATATATTTT.

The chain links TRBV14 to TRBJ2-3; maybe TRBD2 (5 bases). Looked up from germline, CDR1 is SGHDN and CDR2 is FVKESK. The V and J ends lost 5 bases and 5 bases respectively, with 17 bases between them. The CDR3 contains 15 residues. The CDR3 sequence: CASSAARVTLDTQYF. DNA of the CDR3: TGTGCCAGCAGCGCTGCGAGGGTCACACTAGATACGCAGTATTTT.

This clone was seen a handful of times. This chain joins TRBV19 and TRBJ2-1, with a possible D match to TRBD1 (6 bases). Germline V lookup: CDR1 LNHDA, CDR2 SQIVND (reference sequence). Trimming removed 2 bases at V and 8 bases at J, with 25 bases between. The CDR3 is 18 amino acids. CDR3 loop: CASSISLSGRSTGYEQFF. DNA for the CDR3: TGTGCCAGTAGTATATCCCTCTCGGGGAGAAGCACAGGGTATGAGCAGTTCTTC.

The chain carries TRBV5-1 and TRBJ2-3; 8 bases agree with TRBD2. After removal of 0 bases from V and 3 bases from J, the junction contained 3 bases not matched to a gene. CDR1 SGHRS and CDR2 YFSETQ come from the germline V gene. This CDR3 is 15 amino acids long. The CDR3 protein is CASSLGLAWTDTQYF. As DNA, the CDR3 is TGCGCCAGCAGCTTGGGACTAGCGTGGACAGATACGCAGTATTTT.

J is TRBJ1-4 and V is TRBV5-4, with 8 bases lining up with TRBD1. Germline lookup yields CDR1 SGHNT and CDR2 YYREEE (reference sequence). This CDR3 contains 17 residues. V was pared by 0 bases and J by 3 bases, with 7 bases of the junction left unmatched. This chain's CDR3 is CASSLVGQGAANEKLFF. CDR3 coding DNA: TGTGCCAGCAGCTTGGTGGGGCAGGGGGCGGCTAATGAAAAACTGTTTTTT.

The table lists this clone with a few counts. In nucleotides, the CDR3 is TGTGCCAGTAGTGCCGACAGGGTCTACGAGCAGTACTTC. This translates into CASSADRVYEQYF. The rearrangement uses TRBV19 and TRBJ2-7, with 7 bases fitting TRBD1. The CDR3 covers 13 residues. The germline gives CDR1 LNHDA, CDR2 SQIVND (reference sequence). With 5 bases clipped from V and 3 bases from J, the junction kept 4 bases outside the gene matches.

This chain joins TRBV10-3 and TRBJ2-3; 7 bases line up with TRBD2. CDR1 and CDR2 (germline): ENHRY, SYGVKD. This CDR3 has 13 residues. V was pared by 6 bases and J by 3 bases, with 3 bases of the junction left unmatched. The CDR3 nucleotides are TGTGCCATCAGGGGGGAGGGGACAGATACGCAGTATTTT. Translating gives CAIRGEGTDTQYF.

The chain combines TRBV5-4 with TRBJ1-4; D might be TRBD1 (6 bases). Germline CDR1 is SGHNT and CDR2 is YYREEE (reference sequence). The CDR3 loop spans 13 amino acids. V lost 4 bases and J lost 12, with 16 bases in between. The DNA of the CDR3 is TGTGCCAGCAGCGACCTAACAGGGTCGGAACTGTTTTTT. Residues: CASSDLTGSELFF.

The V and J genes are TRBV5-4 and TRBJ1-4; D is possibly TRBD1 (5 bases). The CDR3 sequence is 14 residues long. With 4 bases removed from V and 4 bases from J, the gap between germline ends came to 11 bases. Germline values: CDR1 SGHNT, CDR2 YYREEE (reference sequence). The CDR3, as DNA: TGTGCCAGCAGCCGGGACTTGGGTAATGAAAAACTGTTTTTT. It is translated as CASSRDLGNEKLFF.

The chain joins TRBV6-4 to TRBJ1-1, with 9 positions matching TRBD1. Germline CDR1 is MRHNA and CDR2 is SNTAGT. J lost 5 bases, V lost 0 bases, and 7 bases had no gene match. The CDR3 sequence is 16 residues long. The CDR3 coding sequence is TGTGCCAGCAGTGACTCGGGGGGGACAGGGTGGACTGAAGCTTTCTTT. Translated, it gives CASSDSGGTGWTEAFF.

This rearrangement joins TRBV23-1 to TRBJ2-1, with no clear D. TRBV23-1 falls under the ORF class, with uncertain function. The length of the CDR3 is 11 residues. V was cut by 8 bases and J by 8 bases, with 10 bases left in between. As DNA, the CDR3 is TGCGCCAGCCTAAGAATCGATGAGCAGTTCTTC. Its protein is CASLRIDEQFF.

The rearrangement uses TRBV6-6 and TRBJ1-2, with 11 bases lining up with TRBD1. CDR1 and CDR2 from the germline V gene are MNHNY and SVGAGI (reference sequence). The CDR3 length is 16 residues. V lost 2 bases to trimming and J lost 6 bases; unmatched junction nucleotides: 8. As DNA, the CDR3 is TGTGCCAGCAGTTACACCCGGACAGGGGGCGGACATGGCTACACCTTC. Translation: CASSYTRTGGGHGYTF.

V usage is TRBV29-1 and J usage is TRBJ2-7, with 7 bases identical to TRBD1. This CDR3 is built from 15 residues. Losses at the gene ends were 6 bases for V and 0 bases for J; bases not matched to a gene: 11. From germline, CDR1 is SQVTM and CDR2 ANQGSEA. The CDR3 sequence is CSVAKGALGSYEQYF. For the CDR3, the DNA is TGCAGCGTCGCTAAGGGGGCTTTGGGCTCCTACGAGCAGTACTTC.

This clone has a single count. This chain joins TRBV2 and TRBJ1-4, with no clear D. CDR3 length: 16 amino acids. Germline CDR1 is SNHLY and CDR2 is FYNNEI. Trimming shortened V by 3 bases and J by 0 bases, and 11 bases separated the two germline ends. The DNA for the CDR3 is TGTGCCAGCAGTGAGCAAGCGATTGCAACTAATGAAAAACTGTTTTTT. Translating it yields CASSEQAIATNEKLFF.

CDR3 in amino acids: CATKNPTGVETQYF. The CDR3 DNA is TGTGCCACCAAAAACCCAACAGGGGTAGAGACCCAGTACTTC. The chain couples TRBV6-1 to TRBJ2-5, with TRBD1 identical over 7 bases. Germline trimming cut 10 bases from V and 4 bases from J; bases unmatched to any gene: 12. Germline V gives CDR1 MNHNS, CDR2 SASEGT. This CDR3 is built from 14 residues.

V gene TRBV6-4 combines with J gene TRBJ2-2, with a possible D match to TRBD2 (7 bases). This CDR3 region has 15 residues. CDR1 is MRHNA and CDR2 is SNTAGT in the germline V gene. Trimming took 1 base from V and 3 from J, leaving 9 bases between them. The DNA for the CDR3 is TGTGCCAGCAGTGACTTGGGGGGGCACACCGGGGAGCTGTTTTTT. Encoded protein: CASSDLGGHTGELFF.

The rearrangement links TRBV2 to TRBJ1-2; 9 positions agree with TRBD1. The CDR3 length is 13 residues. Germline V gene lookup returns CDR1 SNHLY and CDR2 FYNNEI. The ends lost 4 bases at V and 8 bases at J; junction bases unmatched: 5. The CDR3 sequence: CASSGGQGRGYTF. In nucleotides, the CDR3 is TGTGCCAGCAGTGGGGGACAGGGCAGGGGCTACACCTTC. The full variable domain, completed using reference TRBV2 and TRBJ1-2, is EPEVTQTPSHQVTQMGQEVILRCVPISNHLYFYWYRQILGQKVEFLVSFYNNEISEKSEIFDDQFSVERPDGSNFTLKIRSTKLEDSAMYFCASSGGQGRGYTFGSGTRLTVV.

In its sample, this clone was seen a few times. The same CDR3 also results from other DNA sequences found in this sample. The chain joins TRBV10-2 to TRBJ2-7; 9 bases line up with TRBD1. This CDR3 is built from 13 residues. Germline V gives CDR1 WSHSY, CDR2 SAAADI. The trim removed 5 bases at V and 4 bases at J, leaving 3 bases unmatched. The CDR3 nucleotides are TGCGCCAGCAGTTTGACAGGGGGGTACGAGCAGTACTTC. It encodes CASSLTGGYEQYF.

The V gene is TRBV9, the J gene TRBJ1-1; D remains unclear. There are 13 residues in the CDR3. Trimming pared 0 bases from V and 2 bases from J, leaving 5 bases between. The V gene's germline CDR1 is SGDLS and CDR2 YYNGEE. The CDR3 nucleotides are TGTGCCAGCAGCGTAGACAGTAACACTGAAGCTTTCTTT. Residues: CASSVDSNTEAFF.

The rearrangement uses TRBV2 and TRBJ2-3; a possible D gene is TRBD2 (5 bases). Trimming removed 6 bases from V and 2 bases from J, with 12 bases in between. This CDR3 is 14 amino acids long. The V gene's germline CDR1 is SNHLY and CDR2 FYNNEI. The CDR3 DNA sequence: TGTGCCAGCAGACTAGACCTACTCACAGATACGCAGTATTTT. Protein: CASRLDLLTDTQYF.

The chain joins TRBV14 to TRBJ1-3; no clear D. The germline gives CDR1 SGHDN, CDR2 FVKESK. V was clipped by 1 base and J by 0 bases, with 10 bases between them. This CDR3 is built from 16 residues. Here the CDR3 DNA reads TGTGCCAGCAGCCAAGCGTACTGGAGCTCTGGAAACACCATATATTTT. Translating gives CASSQAYWSSGNTIYF.

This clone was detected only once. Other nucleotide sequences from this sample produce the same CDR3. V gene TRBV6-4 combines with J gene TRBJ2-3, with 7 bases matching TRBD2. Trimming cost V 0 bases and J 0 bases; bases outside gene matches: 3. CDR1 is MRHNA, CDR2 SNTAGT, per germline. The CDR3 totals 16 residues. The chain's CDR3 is CASSDSSGGSTDTQYF. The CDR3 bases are TGTGCCAGCAGTGACTCGTCGGGGGGAAGCACAGATACGCAGTATTTT.

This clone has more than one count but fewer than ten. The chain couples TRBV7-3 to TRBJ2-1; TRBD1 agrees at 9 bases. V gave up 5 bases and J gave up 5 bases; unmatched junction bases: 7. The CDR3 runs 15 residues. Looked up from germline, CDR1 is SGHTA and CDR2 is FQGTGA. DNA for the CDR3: TGTGCCAGCAGCCCTACAGGGGGCTCTGACAATGAGCAGTTCTTC. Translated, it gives CASSPTGGSDNEQFF.

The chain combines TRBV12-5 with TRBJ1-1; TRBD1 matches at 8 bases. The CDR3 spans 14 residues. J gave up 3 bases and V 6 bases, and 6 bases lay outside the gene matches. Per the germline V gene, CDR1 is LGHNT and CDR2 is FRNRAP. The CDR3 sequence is CASGRTGWDTEAFF. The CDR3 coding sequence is TGTGCTAGTGGGAGGACAGGGTGGGACACTGAAGCTTTCTTT.

The CDR3, as DNA: TGTGCCAGCAGCGAAGCGGTCGGTCTGGACACCATATATTTT. It is translated as CASSEAVGLDTIYF. The genes are TRBV5-6 and TRBJ1-3; no definite D call. CDR3 length: 14 residues. Germline CDR1 SGHDT, CDR2 YYEEEE. Trimming pared 4 bases from V and 8 bases from J, leaving 16 bases between.